The rows below give T cell receptor beta chains drawn from one sample of a study of T cells in Graves' hyperthyroidism and ophthalmopathy. TCRdb ran MiXCR on the multiplex PCR reads and lists one entry per CDR3 protein. The sample includes almost 500,000 distinct CDR3 sequences, about 20% of them seen just once. The sample consisted of blood. The receptors were gathered from an older woman with Graves' ophthalmopathy. Both conserved end residues are part of each CDR3. The D gene is left open where the match is weak. Size is omitted from some rows. Given values are once, few, many or a class for expanded clones.

d_call j_call v_call clone_size cdr3_nt cdr3_aa
- TRBJ1-5 TRBV20-1 many TGCAGTGCTAGGCGGGGGAGGGGCGGTCAGCCCCAGCATTTT CSARRGRGGQPQHF
- TRBJ1-1 TRBV3-1 - TGTGCCAGCAGCCAAGTGGTTGGGAGCACTGAAGCTTTCTTT CASSQVVGSTEAFF
TRBD2 TRBJ2-7 TRBV25-1 - TGTGCCAGCAGTGAATTAATCCGAGATAGCGGGCCTTCAGGGACCGAGCAGTACTTC CASSELIRDSGPSGTEQYF
- TRBJ1-1 TRBV29-1 - TGCAGCGTTGAAAAGCGCTTGAACACTGAAGCTTTCTTT CSVEKRLNTEAFF
TRBD2 TRBJ2-7 TRBV28 few TGTGCCAGCAGTCCCCCTGGACTAGCGGGAGGTACTTCTTACGAGCAGTACTTC CASSPPGLAGGTSYEQYF
TRBD1 TRBJ1-2 TRBV2 - TGTGCCACCGCCGGGGGGACAGCAAACTATGGCTACACCTTC CATAGGTANYGYTF
- TRBJ1-6 TRBV4-1 few TGCGCCAGCAGCCAAATAGCGTCACCCCTCCACTTT CASSQIASPLHF
- TRBJ2-2 TRBV6-1 - TGTGCCGCTCGAAGGGAGGCCACCGGGGAGCTGTTTTTT CAARREATGELFF
- TRBJ1-2 TRBV9 - TGTGCCAGCAGCGTAGCGGGGCAGGGTCTCTATGGCTACACCTTC CASSVAGQGLYGYTF
- TRBJ2-7 TRBV6-2/TRBV6-3 - TGTGCCAGCGGAGAATTGGCCCTAACACTAGCTGGAGTCTACGAGCAGTACTTC CASGELALTLAGVYEQYF
TRBD1 TRBJ2-3 TRBV6-1 - TGTGCCAGCAGCAAGCAGGAAGGGACAGGATCCCTTCTTTTCACAGATACGCAGTATTTT CASSKQEGTGSLLFTDTQYF
TRBD1 TRBJ2-1 TRBV10-3 few TGTGCCATCAGTGAGTCGAGGGGGGACAGGGGGCTCGATGAGCAGTTCTTC CAISESRGDRGLDEQFF
TRBD1 TRBJ1-3 TRBV28 few TGTGCCAGCAGTGCGGACAGGGGGCCTGGAAACACCATATATTTT CASSADRGPGNTIYF
- TRBJ2-7 TRBV20-1 - TGCAGTGCAACCGGGACTCGGTCATCCTACGAGCAGTACTTC CSATGTRSSYEQYF
TRBD2 TRBJ2-3 TRBV7-6 - TGTGCCAGCAGCTTAGGAGGAGCGGGGACCATCACAGATACGCAGTATTTT CASSLGGAGTITDTQYF
- TRBJ1-1 TRBV2 many TGTGCCAGCAGTGGACAGCAGAACACTGAAGCTTTCTTT CASSGQQNTEAFF
- TRBJ2-3 TRBV5-1 - TGCGCCAGCAGCTTGTCCCAAGCAAATACGCAGTATTTT CASSLSQANTQYF
TRBD1 TRBJ2-7 TRBV6-2/TRBV6-3 many TGTGCCAGCAACCCGACGGAGGGGCAGGGGGCTCACTCCTACGAGCAGTACTTC CASNPTEGQGAHSYEQYF
- TRBJ2-2 TRBV7-2 few TGTGCCAGCAGCACGGGGGCGACCGGGGAGCTGTTTTTT CASSTGATGELFF
TRBD1 TRBJ1-1 TRBV29-1 - TGCAGCGTTTCAGCCAGGGGGCACACTGAAGCTTTCTTT CSVSARGHTEAFF
- TRBJ2-7 TRBV7-2 many TGTGCCAGCAGCTTAGGGGTGGGGGAGCAGTACTTC CASSLGVGEQYF
TRBD1 TRBJ1-5 TRBV28 many TGTGCCAGCAGTTTCGCGGGACAGAATCAGCCCCAGCATTTT CASSFAGQNQPQHF
TRBD1 TRBJ2-1 TRBV6-6 - TGTGCCAGCAGTTACTCGGGACAGGGATACAATGAGCAGTTCTTC CASSYSGQGYNEQFF
- TRBJ2-5 TRBV4-1 few TGCGCCAGCAGCCAGGGGACCTTGGGGGAGACCCAGTACTTC CASSQGTLGETQYF
- TRBJ1-3 TRBV30 - TGTGCCTATACGGGGGGAGGAGGAAACACCATATATTTT CAYTGGGGNTIYF
- TRBJ2-7 TRBV6-6 - TGTGCCAGCAGTTACGTCGGACTCTACGAGCAGTACTTC CASSYVGLYEQYF
- TRBJ1-5 TRBV28 - TGTGCCAGCAACCCCCGAGGGGGTCAGCCCCAGCATTTT CASNPRGGQPQHF
- TRBJ1-4 TRBV20-1 - TGCAGTGCTCCCGCCGGGGGCGCTAATGAAAAACTGTTTTTT CSAPAGGANEKLFF
TRBD1 TRBJ2-1 TRBV5-1 few TGCGCCAGCAGCCCGCAGGGGGTCGGGAATGAGCAGTTCTTC CASSPQGVGNEQFF
TRBD2 TRBJ2-5 TRBV7-9 few TGTGCCAGCAGCCAGATAGCGGGAGTGGAAGAGATCCAGTACTTC CASSQIAGVEEIQYF
TRBD2 TRBJ2-3 TRBV30 few TGTGCCTGGAGTGTCAGCAGGACTAGCGGGAGCACAGATACGCAGTATTTT CAWSVSRTSGSTDTQYF
TRBD2 TRBJ2-7 TRBV6-6 - TGTGCCAGCAGTTACTCTATAGGTCTAGCGGGAGTTCTTGAGCAGTACTTC CASSYSIGLAGVLEQYF
TRBD1 TRBJ2-5 TRBV7-2 - TGTGCCAGCAGCTCAAGAAACAGGGGCCGAGAGACCCAGTACTTC CASSSRNRGRETQYF
TRBD2 TRBJ2-5 TRBV7-8 - TGTGCCAGCAGCTTATTTTACAAGGCTAGCGGGACAGTAGAGACCCAGTACTTC CASSLFYKASGTVETQYF
- TRBJ2-5 TRBV20-1 many TGCAGTGCTAGCGCCTACTTGCAGACCCAAGAGACCCAGTACTTC CSASAYLQTQETQYF
- TRBJ1-2 TRBV5-5 - TGTGCCAGCAGCTTGGCCGGTCAGGGAGGCTATGGCTACACCTTC CASSLAGQGGYGYTF
- TRBJ1-2 TRBV5-1 - TGCGCCAGCAGCTCGACGGGGGCGGGAGGCTACACCTTC CASSSTGAGGYTF
- TRBJ2-5 TRBV28 - TGTGCCAGCAGTTTAATAGGTTTCGGGGGTTCTGAGACCCAGTACTTC CASSLIGFGGSETQYF
- TRBJ1-5 TRBV6-4 - TGTGCCAGCAGTGACCCCACAGGGCCGGGGCCCCATATCGGTAGCAATCAGCCCCAGCATTTT CASSDPTGPGPHIGSNQPQHF
- TRBJ2-7 TRBV5-1 few TGCGCCAGCAGCTTGCCGACAGACTACGAGCAGTACTTC CASSLPTDYEQYF
- TRBJ1-3 TRBV12-3/TRBV12-4 few TGTGCCAGCAGTTTAAGGGGTATCTCTGGAAACACCATATATTTT CASSLRGISGNTIYF
TRBD1 TRBJ1-1 TRBV30 many TGTGCCTGGAGTCGGACAGGGGTGGGTACTGAAGCTTTCTTT CAWSRTGVGTEAFF
- TRBJ2-1 TRBV3-1 - TGTGCCAGCAGCCAAGATCTTGTCAATAAGCAGTTCTTC CASSQDLVNKQFF
- TRBJ1-2 TRBV7-9 - TGTGCCAGCAGCTTAGGTCAGTCCCGGGGCTACACCTTC CASSLGQSRGYTF
TRBD1 TRBJ2-1 TRBV7-9 - TGTGCCAGCAGCCGAACAGGGGACTCCTACAATGAGCAGTTCTTC CASSRTGDSYNEQFF
- TRBJ2-7 TRBV7-2 few TGTGCCAGCAGCACGCCACTAGAGGGCTACGAGCAGTACTTC CASSTPLEGYEQYF
- TRBJ2-3 TRBV12-3/TRBV12-4 - TGTGCCAGCAGTCCCCCAGGATACACAGATACGCAGTATTTT CASSPPGYTDTQYF
TRBD1 TRBJ1-2 TRBV20-1 - TGCAGTGCTAGAAGTTTTGGACAGGGCAACTATGGCTACACCTTC CSARSFGQGNYGYTF
TRBD2 TRBJ2-1 TRBV20-1 many TGCAGTGCTAGTGGAGCAGCGGGAGGGAATGAGCAGTTCTTC CSASGAAGGNEQFF
TRBD2 TRBJ2-7 TRBV5-1 - TGCGCCAGCAGCTCGGGACTAGCGGAGACCGAGCAGTACTTC CASSSGLAETEQYF
- TRBJ1-6 TRBV6-1 few TGTGCCAGCAGTAGGACAGCCCATAGCTCCTATAATTCACCCCTCCACTTT CASSRTAHSSYNSPLHF
TRBD1 TRBJ2-7 TRBV10-2 few TGCGCCAGCAGTGAGTCCTACAGGGGATCCTACGAGCAGTACTTC CASSESYRGSYEQYF
TRBD1 TRBJ2-3 TRBV7-3 - TGTGCCAGCAGCCCTGGGACAGGGAAGGCAGATACGCAGTATTTT CASSPGTGKADTQYF